Below are 32 T cell receptor beta chains sequenced from a single sample in a study of cytomegalovirus exposure and HLA in healthy donors. The PCR was carried out with 60 Vbeta primers and 13 Jbeta primers. Generated by immunoSEQ multiplex PCR, the TCRdb table keeps only in-frame clones and is missing some. The sample lists some 170,000 clones, approximately 80% occurring once. Sequenced input: PBMCs. The receptors stem from a man aged 18 to 30 in good health and CMV-seropositive.

The chain joins TRBV4-1 to TRBJ2-2; D unresolved. The germline V gene has CDR1 MGHRA and CDR2 YSYEKL. Trimming removed 2 bases at V and 0 bases at J, with 10 bases between. The CDR3 totals 16 residues. This chain's CDR3 is CASSQISRSNTGELFF. The CDR3 coding sequence is TGCGCCAGCAGCCAAATTTCCAGGTCGAACACCGGGGAGCTGTTTTTT.

The DNA of the CDR3 is TGTGCCAGCAGTCTTCGGGCGGGTACTGAAGCTTTCTTT. Protein sequence: CASSLRAGTEAFF. V usage is TRBV27 and J usage is TRBJ1-1; D is unclear. The CDR3 totals 13 residues. V was pared by 5 bases and J by 5 bases, with 12 bases between. The germline CDR1 and CDR2 sequences are MNHEY and SMNVEV (reference sequence).

The rearrangement joins TRBV9 to TRBJ1-5, with D possibly matching TRBD1 (5 bases). Looked up from germline, CDR1 is SGDLS and CDR2 is YYNGEE. V lost 4 bases and J lost 4, with 12 bases in between. The CDR3 spans 14 residues. This chain's CDR3 is CASSPGQGNQPQHF. The CDR3 DNA follows: TGTGCCAGCAGCCCCGGCCAGGGTAATCAGCCCCAGCATTTT. Full variable domain (remainder filled in from reference TRBV9 and TRBJ1-5): DSGVTQTPKHLITATGQRVTLRCSPRSGDLSVYWYQQSLDQGLQFLIQYYNGEERAKGNILERFSAQQFPDLHSELNLSSLELGDSALYFCASSPGQGNQPQHFGDGTRLSIL.

J is TRBJ2-7 and V is TRBV10-2; 14 bases line up with TRBD2. The CDR3 length is 17 residues. With V trimmed by 6 bases and J by 4 bases, 11 bases remained unmatched. The germline gives CDR1 WSHSY, CDR2 SAAADI. CDR3 sequence reads: CASSPGLAGVLHYEQYF. The CDR3 DNA is TGCGCCAGCAGCCCGGGACTAGCGGGGGTCCTACATTACGAGCAGTACTTC.

This clone was observed a single time. The gene calls are TRBV27 and TRBJ2-5, with 11 bases that match TRBD2. In germline, CDR1 is MNHEY, CDR2 SMNVEV (reference sequence). V trimming: 5 bases; J trimming: 1 base; junction bases outside the gene matches: 12. The CDR3 length is 18 residues. CDR3 protein: CASSTQTSGTTLQETQYF. The CDR3 coding sequence is TGTGCCAGCAGTACCCAGACTAGCGGGACTACCCTCCAAGAGACCCAGTACTTC.

This chain links TRBV20-1 with TRBJ2-5, with TRBD2 as a possible D gene (5 bases). The germline V gene has CDR1 DFQATT and CDR2 SNEGSKA (reference sequence). The CDR3 has 11 amino acids. V shed 0 bases and J shed 11 bases, with 10 bases lying between them. The CDR3 region has the DNA TGCAGTGCTAGAGAATGGGGAGAGCAGTACTTC. This sequence encodes CSAREWGEQYF.

V gene TRBV18 combines with J gene TRBJ2-7; 11 bases align to TRBD1. The V gene's germline CDR1 is KGHSH and CDR2 LQKENI. The junction had 10 bases not matched to a gene; V was cut back by 4 bases and J by 5 bases. This CDR3 comprises 16 residues. CDR3 bases: TGTGCCAGCTCACGGACAGGGGGCACAGTTATCGACGAGCAGTACTTC. Protein product: CASSRTGGTVIDEQYF. Filled out from reference TRBV18 and TRBJ2-7, the complete variable domain reads NAGVMQNPRHLVRRRGQEARLRCSPMKGHSHVYWYRQLPEEGLKFMVYLQKENIIDESGMPKERFSAEFPKEGPSILRIQQVVRGDSAAYFCASSRTGGTVIDEQYFGPGTRLTVT.

This chain links TRBV19 with TRBJ2-2; 7 bases agree with TRBD1. J was trimmed by 0 bases and V by 3 bases; bases with no gene match: 1. The length of the CDR3 is 15 residues. Germline CDR1 and CDR2: LNHDA and SQIVND (reference sequence). CDR3 sequence: CASSMGTANTGELFF. DNA for the CDR3: TGTGCCAGTAGTATGGGGACAGCGAACACCGGGGAGCTGTTTTTT.

This sequence joins TRBV7-9 and TRBJ2-7; 15 positions match TRBD2. Germline CDR1 and CDR2: SEHNR and FQNEAQ (reference sequence). V was clipped by 5 bases and J by 6 bases; unmatched bases: 11. This CDR3 comprises 17 residues. For the CDR3, the DNA is TGTGCCAGCAGCCCTACCGCTCCGGGACTAGCGGGGGGCGAGCAGTACTTC. This translates into CASSPTAPGLAGGEQYF.

V is TRBV5-6 and J is TRBJ2-7; tentatively, D is TRBD2 (5 bases). The CDR3 length is 13 residues. CDR1 is SGHDT and CDR2 is YYEEEE in the germline V gene. V was shortened by 6 bases and J by 2 bases, with 12 bases between the two germline ends. The CDR3 region is CASKRFYAYEQYF. CDR3 DNA sequence: TGTGCCAGCAAGCGGTTCTACGCCTACGAGCAGTACTTC.

The rearrangement uses TRBV21-1 and TRBJ2-7; TRBD1 is the table's D call and was not checked against the DNA. TRBV21-1 is a pseudogene. This CDR3 region has 15 residues. CDR3 coding DNA: TGTGCCAGCAGCAAAGTGGGGACAGGGGGGATCGAGCAGTACTTC. Translated: CASSKVGTGGIEQYF.

The chain links TRBV5-4 to TRBJ2-2; a weak D match, TRBD1 (6 bases). The V gene's germline CDR1 is SGHNT and CDR2 YYREEE (reference sequence). The CDR3 totals 15 residues. The V gene lost 2 bases and the J gene lost 1 base, with 9 bases spanning the gap. CDR3 in DNA: TGTGCCAGCAGCTTAAGCAGGGGGAACACCGGGGAGCTGTTTTTT. Protein product: CASSLSRGNTGELFF. Complete variable domain (other parts from reference TRBV5-4 and TRBJ2-2): ETGVTQSPTHLIKTRGQQVTLRCSSQSGHNTVSWYQQALGQGPQFIFQYYREEENGRGNFPPRFSGLQFPNYSSELNVNALELDDSALYLCASSLSRGNTGELFFGEGSRLTVL.

The genes are TRBV5-4 and TRBJ2-5, with TRBD1 matching 7 bases. With 3 bases clipped from V and 7 bases from J, the junction kept 12 bases outside the gene matches. Germline CDR1 is SGHNT and CDR2 is YYREEE (reference sequence). This CDR3 contains 15 residues. The CDR3 protein is CASSSAGARTGTQYF. As DNA, the CDR3 is TGTGCCAGCAGCTCCGCCGGGGCTCGGACAGGGACCCAGTACTTC.

The chain couples TRBV19 to TRBJ1-5; 7 bases match TRBD1. The junction had 0 bases not matched to a gene; V was cut back by 3 bases and J by 4 bases. CDR1 is LNHDA, CDR2 SQIVND, per germline (reference sequence). This CDR3 has 13 residues. CDR3 nucleotides: TGTGCCAGTAGTATGGGACAGAATCAGCCCCAGCATTTT. It encodes CASSMGQNQPQHF.

The chain links TRBV7-9 to TRBJ2-1; no reliable D call. CDR1 SEHNR and CDR2 FQNEAQ come from the germline V gene (reference sequence). V lost 2 bases and J lost 5, with 7 bases in between. The CDR3 is made up of 13 amino acids. CDR3 in DNA: TGTGCCAGCAGCTTAAGTTTAGACAATGAGCAGTTCTTC. Translation: CASSLSLDNEQFF.

The rearrangement uses TRBV11-2 and TRBJ2-5; D is possibly TRBD1 (6 bases). V was shortened by 6 bases and J by 1 base, with 15 bases between the two germline ends. CDR3 length equals 15 residues. Germline values: CDR1 SGHAT, CDR2 FQNNGV. CDR3 sequence: CASRGLGGPQETQYF. The CDR3 bases are TGTGCCAGCAGGGGGCTTGGGGGCCCCCAAGAGACCCAGTACTTC.

The CDR3 protein is CSVLGRNTEAFF. The CDR3 DNA is TGCAGTGTACTAGGGAGGAACACTGAAGCTTTCTTT. This chain uses TRBV29-1 with TRBJ1-1; D not certain. This CDR3 contains 12 residues. The germline V gene has CDR1 SQVTM and CDR2 ANQGSEA.

This sequence joins TRBV21-1 and TRBJ1-5; TRBD1, the table's D call, was not compared with the DNA. TRBV21-1 is a listed pseudogene. CDR3 length: 15 residues. CDR3: CASSGRDRGPPPQHF. Written as DNA, the CDR3 is TGTGCCAGCAGCGGGCGGGACAGGGGGCCTCCGCCCCAGCATTTT.

The chain combines TRBV4-3 with TRBJ2-4; 8 bases align to TRBD1. The J segment lost 0 bases and the V segment lost 0 bases, leaving 7 bases of the junction unmatched. Germline V gene sequence: CDR1 LGHNA, CDR2 YSLEER. The CDR3 loop spans 18 amino acids. CDR3 region: CASSQDQGQDGAKNIQYF. In nucleotides, the CDR3 is TGCGCCAGCAGCCAAGATCAGGGACAGGATGGAGCCAAAAACATTCAGTACTTC.

The chain joins TRBV5-1 to TRBJ1-6; 8 nucleotides match TRBD1. The CDR3 is 18 residues long. CDR1 SGHRS and CDR2 YFSETQ come from the germline V gene. V was clipped by 3 bases and J by 3 bases; unmatched bases: 11. The CDR3: CASSSGTGYLNYNSPLHF. CDR3 in DNA: TGCGCCAGCAGCTCCGGGACAGGATACCTAAACTATAATTCACCCCTCCACTTT.

This clone occurred a few times. The chain employs TRBV11-2 and TRBJ2-5; 10 bases agree with TRBD2. V trimming: 4 bases; J trimming: 4 bases; junction bases outside the gene matches: 3. The CDR3 totals 14 residues. CDR1 and CDR2 from the germline V gene are SGHAT and FQNNGV. The DNA for the CDR3 is TGTGCCAGCAGCTCCCGACTAGCGGGAGAGACCCAGTACTTC. Its translation is CASSSRLAGETQYF.

This clone was recorded once. The chain carries TRBV25-1 and TRBJ2-1, with 11 bases lining up with TRBD1. The CDR3 contains 15 residues. Germline CDR1 reads MGHDK; CDR2 reads SYGVNS. Trimming took 4 bases from V and 6 from J; bases not matched to a gene: 5. CDR3 sequence: CASSAPGTGGNEQFF. DNA for the CDR3: TGTGCCAGCAGTGCTCCCGGGACAGGGGGCAATGAGCAGTTCTTC. The full variable domain, rest sourced from reference TRBV25-1 and TRBJ2-1, is EADIYQTPRYLVIGTGKKITLECSQTMGHDKMYWYQQDPGMELHLIHYSYGVNSTEKGDLSSESTVSRIRTEHFPLTLESARPSHTSQYLCASSAPGTGGNEQFFGPGTRLTVL.

With respect to this clone: One end of the junction fails to match germline, which may point to a read error. J is TRBJ2-6 and V is TRBV2; D possibly corresponds to TRBD2 (7 bases). Germline CDR1 SNHLY, CDR2 FYNNEI. This CDR3 is built from 16 residues. CDR3 region: CASGDTGGFGANGLTF. The DNA for the CDR3 is TGTGCCAGCGGAGACACGGGGGGCTTTGGGGCCAACGGCCTGACTTTC. The full variable domain, with the rest looked up from reference TRBV2 and TRBJ2-6, is EPEVTQTPSHQVTQMGQEVILRCVPISNHLYFYWYRQILGQKVEFLVSFYNNEISEKSEIFDDQFSVERPDGSNFTLKIRSTKLEDSAMYFCASGDTGGFGANGLTFGAGSRLTVL.

A word on this clone: At one boundary the junction diverges from the germline segment, which might be a read error. This chain uses TRBV7-9 with TRBJ1-2, with no clear D. Per the germline V gene, CDR1 is SEHNR and CDR2 is FQNEAQ (reference sequence). The CDR3 has 15 amino acids. This CDR3 reads CSSSYDGDRRMGYTF. The CDR3 DNA is TGTTCCAGCAGCTATGACGGGGATCGTAGGATGGGCTACACCTTC.

The rearrangement uses TRBV7-2 and TRBJ2-7; D might be TRBD1 (5 bases). This CDR3 comprises 13 residues. V lost 4 bases and J 5 bases, leaving 12 bases between the germline ends. Looked up from germline, CDR1 is SGHTA and CDR2 is FQGNSA. CDR3 nucleotide sequence: TGTGCCAGCAGCTCGTCAGGGCCCCACGAGCAGTACTTC. Translating gives CASSSSGPHEQYF. Using reference TRBV7-2 and TRBJ2-7 for the parts outside the CDR3, the full variable domain is GAGVSQSPSNKVTEKGKDVELRCDPISGHTALYWYRQSLGQGLEFLIYFQGNSAPDKSGLPSDRFSAERTGGSVSTLTIQRTQQEDSAVYLCASSSSGPHEQYFGPGTRLTVT.

The table lists this clone with a count of one. J is TRBJ1-1 and V is TRBV11-2; 8 bases fit TRBD1. The CDR3 covers 16 residues. With 2 bases clipped from V and 5 bases from J, the junction kept 10 bases outside the gene matches. The germline gives CDR1 SGHAT, CDR2 FQNNGV. In DNA form, the CDR3 reads TGTGCCAGCAGCTTAATTACAGGGGGGCTAGGTACTGAAGCTTTCTTT. This gives the protein CASSLITGGLGTEAFF.

The chain combines TRBV5-6 with TRBJ2-2, with D tentatively TRBD2 (6 bases). Trimming took off 1 base at V and 9 bases at J, with 10 bases between the two ends. The CDR3 runs to 13 residues. Looked up from germline, CDR1 is SGHDT and CDR2 is YYEEEE. The CDR3 coding sequence is TGTGCCAGCAGCTTGTTGGGACTCCGGGAGCTGTTTTTT. It translates to CASSLLGLRELFF.

The V gene is TRBV19, the J gene TRBJ1-2; 8 bases align to TRBD1. With 7 bases clipped from V and 4 bases from J, the junction kept 14 bases outside the gene matches. Germline CDR1 reads LNHDA; CDR2 reads SQIVND (reference sequence). The CDR3 sequence is 16 residues long. The chain's CDR3 is CASTNGAGGGSYGYTF. CDR3 bases: TGTGCCAGTACCAATGGTGCAGGGGGCGGCAGCTATGGCTACACCTTC.

The chain couples TRBV11-3 to TRBJ1-4; D gene ambiguous. Looked up from germline, CDR1 is SGHNT and CDR2 is YENEEA. The V end was cut by 1 base, the J end by 4 bases, with 7 bases between. This CDR3 has 14 amino acids. Written as DNA, the CDR3 is TGTGCCAGCAGCTTAGGTGTCATTAATGAAAAACTGTTTTTT. Translating gives CASSLGVINEKLFF.

V gene TRBV27 combines with J gene TRBJ2-5; D is possibly TRBD1 (6 bases). The CDR3 is made up of 15 amino acids. Germline V gene sequence: CDR1 MNHEY, CDR2 SMNVEV (reference sequence). The V end was cut by 4 bases, the J end by 5 bases, with 17 bases between. The CDR3 DNA sequence: TGTGCCAGCAGTTCCCGTACAGGGACGAGGGAGACCCAGTACTTC. It yields the protein CASSSRTGTRETQYF.

This chain connects TRBV5-1 to TRBJ2-5; TRBD1 aligns across 9 bases. Trimming removed 4 bases from V and 5 bases from J; junction bases left unmatched: 9. The V gene's germline CDR1 is SGHRS and CDR2 YFSETQ. The CDR3 runs 15 residues. The CDR3 sequence is CASSLLDRGGETQYF. The CDR3, as DNA: TGCGCCAGCAGCCTCCTGGACAGGGGTGGTGAGACCCAGTACTTC. The variable domain in full, with the rest retrieved from reference TRBV5-1 and TRBJ2-5, is KAGVTQTPRYLIKTRGQQVTLSCSPISGHRSVSWYQQTPGQGLQFLFEYFSETQRNKGNFPGRFSGRQFSNSRSEMNVSTLELGDSALYLCASSLLDRGGETQYFGPGTRLLVL.

The rearrangement uses TRBV27 and TRBJ2-7; D may be TRBD1 (6 bases). The CDR3 sequence is 15 residues long. The V end lost 3 bases, the J end lost 6 bases, and 18 bases lay between the germline ends. Per germline, CDR1 MNHEY and CDR2 SMNVEV (reference sequence). CDR3 bases: TGTGCCAGCAGTTTCGAGGAACAGGGATTAAGCGAGCAGTACTTC. As protein: CASSFEEQGLSEQYF.